The 14 T cell receptor beta chains below were found in one sample sequenced in a study of T cell changes during pregnancy in multiple sclerosis. The repertoire was sequenced with immunoSEQ multiplex PCR; TCRdb's copy has only in-frame clones and lacks some. Among about 67,000 clones listed, approximately 90% were seen once. The sample was peripheral blood, taken in the third trimester of pregnancy. The source of these receptors is a female donor with multiple sclerosis, enrolled in a pregnancy study.

The V and J genes are TRBV6-4 and TRBJ2-3, with D tentatively TRBD1 (5 bases). Germline lookup yields CDR1 MRHNA and CDR2 SNTAGT. This CDR3 is 19 amino acids long. V lost 0 bases and J lost 1, with 20 bases in between. For the CDR3, the DNA is TGTGCCAGCAGTGACTCCTTAGTGCCTCGGACATCCCGCACAGATACGCAGTATTTT. This sequence encodes CASSDSLVPRTSRTDTQYF.

The genes are TRBV11-1 and TRBJ2-1; TRBD1 agrees at 9 bases. Germline-derived CDR1 and CDR2 are SGHAT and FQDESV (reference sequence). The CDR3 runs 15 residues. The V and J ends lost 5 bases and 2 bases, in that order; junction bases with no gene match: 4. CDR3 nucleotides: TGTGCCAGCAGCCCAGGGACAGGGACCTACAATGAGCAGTTCTTC. Translation: CASSPGTGTYNEQFF.

The chain carries TRBV5-1 and TRBJ2-7; D possibly corresponds to TRBD1 (5 bases). CDR1 and CDR2 (germline): SGHRS, YFSETQ. Trimming cost V 4 bases and J 0 bases, with 14 bases left between them. CDR3 length equals 15 residues. This CDR3 reads CASSPGQQASYEQYF. CDR3 nucleotide sequence: TGCGCCAGCAGCCCGGGCCAACAGGCCTCCTACGAGCAGTACTTC. The variable domain in full, with the rest retrieved from reference TRBV5-1 and TRBJ2-7, is KAGVTQTPRYLIKTRGQQVTLSCSPISGHRSVSWYQQTPGQGLQFLFEYFSETQRNKGNFPGRFSGRQFSNSRSEMNVSTLELGDSALYLCASSPGQQASYEQYFGPGTRLTVT.

The V call is TRBV2, the J call TRBJ2-1, with 9 bases aligning to TRBD1. This CDR3 contains 14 residues. Per the germline V gene, CDR1 is SNHLY and CDR2 is FYNNEI. The V and J ends lost 1 base and 8 bases, in that order; junction bases with no gene match: 3. In DNA, the CDR3 is TGTGCCAGCAGTGAAGGGGACAGGGCTTATGAGCAGTTCTTC. This translates into CASSEGDRAYEQFF.

This rearrangement joins TRBV10-3 to TRBJ1-2; TRBD1 matches 8 bases. The trim removed 10 bases at V and 0 bases at J, leaving 4 bases unmatched. This CDR3 region has 13 residues. Germline CDR1 and CDR2: ENHRY and SYGVKD. This chain's CDR3 is CATRTGTNYGYTF. CDR3 DNA sequence: TGTGCCACTCGGACAGGGACTAACTATGGCTACACCTTC.

J is TRBJ1-5 and V is TRBV30, with TRBD1 matching over 8 bases. Germline V CDR1 and CDR2: GTSNPN, SVGIG (reference sequence). The CDR3 covers 15 residues. Trimming took 1 base from V and 2 from J; bases not matched to a gene: 4. This CDR3 is CAWSARGLGNQPQHF. The CDR3 DNA reads as TGTGCCTGGAGTGCCAGGGGGCTGGGCAATCAGCCCCAGCATTTT.

The chain combines TRBV5-1 with TRBJ1-4; 7 positions match TRBD1. V gave up 3 bases and J gave up 4 bases; unmatched junction bases: 9. This CDR3 contains 16 residues. In germline, CDR1 is SGHRS, CDR2 YFSETQ. CDR3: CASSSEAGGGNEKLFF. The CDR3 DNA follows: TGCGCCAGCAGCTCGGAAGCAGGGGGAGGTAATGAAAAACTGTTTTTT.

The sample holds one count of this clone. The chain joins TRBV18 to TRBJ1-1, with TRBD1 matching over 8 bases. CDR3 length: 12 residues. V gave up 5 bases and J gave up 7 bases; unmatched junction bases: 3. Germline CDR1 KGHSH, CDR2 LQKENI. The CDR3 is CASSGTGGEAFF. The DNA of the CDR3 is TGTGCCAGCTCAGGCACAGGGGGTGAAGCTTTCTTT.

The V call is TRBV6-1, the J call TRBJ2-3; 9 bases map to TRBD1. J gave up 15 bases and V 0 bases, and 10 bases lay outside the gene matches. Looked up from germline, CDR1 is MNHNS and CDR2 is SASEGT. This CDR3 spans 14 amino acids. CDR3 sequence: CASSEAGPGTGYYF. CDR3 nucleotides: TGTGCCAGCAGTGAAGCTGGCCCCGGGACAGGGTACTATTTT.

The rearrangement joins TRBV5-1 to TRBJ2-5; 7 bases are shared with TRBD2. Trimming at V came to 0 bases and at J to 1 base, leaving 3 bases not matched to a gene. The CDR3 length is 15 residues. Germline V gene sequence: CDR1 SGHRS, CDR2 YFSETQ. The DNA for the CDR3 is TGCGCCAGCAGCTTGGGGGAGGGAGGCCAAGAGACCCAGTACTTC. This gives the protein CASSLGEGGQETQYF. The full variable domain, with the rest looked up from reference TRBV5-1 and TRBJ2-5, is KAGVTQTPRYLIKTRGQQVTLSCSPISGHRSVSWYQQTPGQGLQFLFEYFSETQRNKGNFPGRFSGRQFSNSRSEMNVSTLELGDSALYLCASSLGEGGQETQYFGPGTRLLVL.

The genes are TRBV5-4 and TRBJ1-1; D is unclear. Germline V CDR1 and CDR2: SGHNT, YYREEE (reference sequence). The V gene lost 4 bases and the J gene lost 1 base, with 8 bases spanning the gap. This CDR3 has 13 residues. The CDR3 DNA sequence: TGTGCCAGCAGCCCGGCAGGGAACACTGAAGCTTTCTTT. It yields the protein CASSPAGNTEAFF.

The gene calls are TRBV6-1 and TRBJ1-4; D uncertain. Per germline, CDR1 MNHNS and CDR2 SASEGT. V was clipped by 8 bases and J by 1 base, with 11 bases between them. This CDR3 has 14 residues. The CDR3 sequence: CASSLSITNEKLFF. The CDR3 DNA is TGTGCCAGCTCCCTTTCTATAACTAATGAAAAACTGTTTTTT.

The chain uses TRBV27 and TRBJ2-7; 7 nucleotides match TRBD1. J gave up 2 bases and V 6 bases, and 10 bases lay outside the gene matches. The CDR3 length is 15 residues. Germline CDR1 MNHEY, CDR2 SMNVEV (reference sequence). CDR3 bases: TGTGCCAGCAGGCCCGGGACAGCCATACCCTACGAGCAGTACTTC. Its translation is CASRPGTAIPYEQYF.

The chain carries TRBV4-3 and TRBJ1-5; unclear D gene. With 0 bases removed from V and 0 bases from J, the gap between germline ends came to 9 bases. Germline CDR1 reads LGHNA; CDR2 reads YSLEER. The CDR3 runs 16 residues. The chain's CDR3 is CASSQDRFFSNQPQHF. CDR3 coding DNA: TGCGCCAGCAGCCAAGATCGGTTCTTTAGCAATCAGCCCCAGCATTTT.